This TCR beta chain was observed in a study of blood T cell repertoires in COVID-19. Those enrolled, adults aged roughly 18 to 95 years, came from about two dozen US areas. Two negative PCRs, clearance, or symptom resolution characterized the recovered Cohort 3 donors. Per the original methods: By means of reference gene primer amplification, nucleated cell counts were estimated. Method: immunoSEQ multiplex PCR; TCRdb's copy keeps in-frame clones and lacks some. The D gene and trimming were derived from the DNA, and the V and J assignments and clone size from that table. The sample has a few hundred thousand clones, more than 75% seen once. Unmatched junction bases numbered 2, after V lost 0 bases and J lost 4 bases. This CDR3 has 14 amino acids. The germline CDR1 and CDR2 sequences are SGHRS and YFSETQ. Points on this clone: This sample includes further DNA sequences coding for the same CDR3.

This receptor was obtained from a man aged 25-45 years who had recovered from COVID-19. The rearrangement joins TRBV5-1 to TRBJ1-2; 8 bases fit TRBD1. Sequenced sample: PBMCs or T cells enriched from blood (not recorded which). CDR3 in amino acids: CASSLGQGSYGYTF. CDR3 DNA sequence: TGCGCCAGCAGCTTGGGACAGGGGAGCTATGGCTACACCTTC.